These 14 T cell receptor beta chains share one sample of origin, sequenced in a study of T cells in Graves' hyperthyroidism and ophthalmopathy. RNA transcripts served as the template for amplifying TCR beta CDR3 regions. Initially, a first-round RT-PCR of the TCR CDR3 employed the HTBI primer set. From the multiplex PCR reads, TCRdb called clonotypes with MiXCR, one entry per CDR3 protein. Of 750,000 to 950,000 distinct CDR3 sequences listed, roughly 37% are singletons. Sequencing was done on a sample of blood. The receptor set was obtained from a man in his late teens or twenties with Graves' hyperthyroidism.

This clonotype was counted at least ten times. The V gene is TRBV19, the J gene TRBJ2-6; D is unclear. Germline V gene lookup returns CDR1 LNHDA and CDR2 SQIVND (reference sequence). The CDR3 is 17 amino acids. V dropped 10 bases and J dropped 3 bases, with 22 bases sitting between them. This chain's CDR3 is CATALGRTDGGANVLTF. DNA for the CDR3: TGTGCCACCGCCCTCGGACGGACCGACGGTGGGGCCAACGTCCTGACTTTC.

This clonotype occurred many times. V and J are TRBV7-2 and TRBJ1-1; unclear D gene. Germline loops: CDR1 SGHTA, CDR2 FQGNSA. V was clipped by 6 bases and J by 0 bases, with 8 bases between them. This CDR3 has 13 residues. The CDR3 nucleotides are TGTGCCAGCAGATCCGGGATGAACACTGAAGCTTTCTTT. It codes for CASRSGMNTEAFF.

The V and J genes are TRBV19 and TRBJ1-1; D gene ambiguous. V was shortened by 5 bases and J by 4 bases, with 17 bases between the two germline ends. From germline, CDR1 is LNHDA and CDR2 SQIVND (reference sequence). The CDR3 is 15 amino acids. CDR3 region: CASSPSRRASTEAFF. The CDR3, as DNA: TGTGCCAGTAGTCCCTCCCGTAGGGCGTCCACTGAAGCTTTCTTT.

This clonotype was counted a few times. The V call is TRBV7-2, the J call TRBJ2-7; TRBD2 aligns across 10 bases. From germline, CDR1 is SGHTA and CDR2 FQGNSA. This CDR3 has 19 amino acids. The ends lost 1 base at V and 4 bases at J; junction bases unmatched: 16. The CDR3 DNA follows: TGTGCCAGCAGCTTAGAGGGTGTGATAGCGGGAGGTCACGGGTACGAGCAGTACTTC. Its protein is CASSLEGVIAGGHGYEQYF.

This sequence joins TRBV5-4 and TRBJ1-6, with unresolved D. The CDR3 runs to 16 residues. The V gene's germline CDR1 is SGHNT and CDR2 YYREEE (reference sequence). V lost 4 bases to trimming and J lost 3 bases, with 14 bases between them. Here the CDR3 DNA reads TGTGCCAGCAGCCCCGAGGGAGGGCGCTATAATTCACCCCTCCACTTT. This encodes CASSPEGGRYNSPLHF.

This chain connects TRBV7-9 to TRBJ2-3; D not resolved. V lost 4 bases and J 4 bases, leaving 9 bases between the germline ends. Germline CDR1 SEHNR, CDR2 FQNEAQ (reference sequence). The CDR3 consists of 13 residues. The DNA for the CDR3 is TGTGCCAGCAGCTCCTCTGGCGCAGATACGCAGTATTTT. It translates to CASSSSGADTQYF.

This chain uses TRBV7-3 with TRBJ1-2; TRBD1 is a possible D gene (5 bases). In germline, CDR1 is SGHTA, CDR2 FQGTGA. There are 13 residues in the CDR3. V lost 4 bases to trimming and J lost 4 bases, with 10 bases between them. CDR3 sequence: CASSSQDIYGYTF. In nucleotides, the CDR3 is TGTGCCAGCAGCTCACAGGACATCTATGGCTACACCTTC.

In its sample, this clonotype was seen many times. The rearrangement uses TRBV19 and TRBJ1-2, with TRBD1 as a possible D gene (5 bases). The V end was cut by 5 bases, the J end by 6 bases, with 13 bases between. Germline assignment: CDR1 LNHDA and CDR2 SQIVND (reference sequence). CDR3 length: 13 residues. The CDR3 sequence: CASSRGELDGYTF. The DNA of the CDR3 is TGTGCCAGTAGTCGGGGGGAACTCGATGGCTACACCTTC.

This clonotype was seen at least ten times. J is TRBJ1-1 and V is TRBV7-8, with D unresolved. Germline V gene data show CDR1 as SGHVS and CDR2 as FQNEAQ. This CDR3 spans 14 amino acids. V was clipped by 4 bases and J by 4 bases, with 13 bases between them. CDR3 sequence reads: CASSSGLRRTEAFF. DNA for the CDR3: TGTGCCAGCAGCTCCGGGCTCCGGCGCACTGAAGCTTTCTTT.

This chain uses TRBV25-1 with TRBJ2-2; 7 bases map to TRBD2. CDR3 size: 16 residues. Germline V gives CDR1 MGHDK, CDR2 SYGVNS. The trim removed 5 bases at V and 5 bases at J, leaving 11 bases unmatched. This CDR3 reads CASSNLLTRETGELFF. CDR3 nucleotide sequence: TGTGCCAGCAGTAATCTTCTCACGCGGGAGACCGGGGAGCTGTTTTTT.

V is TRBV15 and J is TRBJ2-2; no clear D. The CDR3 loop spans 16 amino acids. Germline V lookup: CDR1 LNHNV, CDR2 YYDKDF (reference sequence). The V gene lost 5 bases and the J gene lost 6 bases, with 19 bases spanning the gap. In nucleotides, the CDR3 is TGTGCCACCAGCGGTTTGAGTAGGACCGGGCCCGGGGAGCTGTTTTTT. Translation: CATSGLSRTGPGELFF.

Remarks on this clonotype: This may be a read error, as it is one base from a much larger clone. This CDR3 is missing its conserved last phenylalanine or tryptophan, likely due to a read error. The J gene is TRBJ2-7, the V gene TRBV2; a weak D match, TRBD2 (7 bases). Trimming left V 8 bases short and J 3 bases short, with 14 bases between. Germline CDR1 SNHLY, CDR2 FYNNEI. This CDR3 is 13 amino acids long. The CDR3 nucleotides read TGTGCCAGCGGGGGGGGGCTGTTCTACGAGCAGTACCTC. It is translated as CASGGGLFYEQYL.

This clonotype was seen at least ten times. The chain is built from TRBV6-6 and TRBJ1-5, with unresolved D. V lost 6 bases and J 5 bases, leaving 11 bases between the germline ends. This CDR3 has 13 residues. Germline V CDR1 and CDR2: MNHNY, SVGAGI (reference sequence). This CDR3 is CASSPSQYQPQHF. The CDR3 nucleotides read TGTGCCAGCAGCCCATCGCAGTATCAGCCCCAGCATTTT.

This clonotype was observed a few times. Its ends do not fully match the called genes, so a read error is possible. CDR3 nucleotides: TGTGCCAGCAGCTTTTATGACAGTCTGGTTGGCTACACCTTC. It translates to CASSFYDSLVGYTF. This chain joins TRBV5-1 and TRBJ1-2; D possibly corresponds to TRBD1 (5 bases). CDR3 length equals 14 residues. Per the germline V gene, CDR1 is SGHRS and CDR2 is YFSETQ.